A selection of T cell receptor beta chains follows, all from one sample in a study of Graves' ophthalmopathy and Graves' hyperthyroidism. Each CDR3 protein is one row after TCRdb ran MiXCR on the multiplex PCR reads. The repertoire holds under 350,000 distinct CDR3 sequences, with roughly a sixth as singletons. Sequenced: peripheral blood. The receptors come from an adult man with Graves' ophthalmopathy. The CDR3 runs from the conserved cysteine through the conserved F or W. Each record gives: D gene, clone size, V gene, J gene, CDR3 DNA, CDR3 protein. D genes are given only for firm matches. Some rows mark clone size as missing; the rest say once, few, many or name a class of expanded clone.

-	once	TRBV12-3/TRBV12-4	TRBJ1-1	TGTGCCAGCAGCCTTAGGCCGGGGCAGTACACTGAAGCTTTCTTT	CASSLRPGQYTEAFF
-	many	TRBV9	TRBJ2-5	TGTGCCAGCAGCGCCACCGGGACGGAAGAGACCCAGTACTTC	CASSATGTEETQYF
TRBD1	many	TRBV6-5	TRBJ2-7	TGTGCCAGCAGTAGGACAGGGGACGCCACCTACGAGCAGTACTTC	CASSRTGDATYEQYF
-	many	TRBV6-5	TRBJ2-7	TGTGCCAGCAGTTACTCGGGCAGGGGGGGAGGTTACGAGCAGTACTTC	CASSYSGRGGGYEQYF
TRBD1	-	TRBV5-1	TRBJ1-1	TGCGCCAGCAGCAGGACAGGTCGAGCGAGCATGAACACTGAAGCTTTCTTT	CASSRTGRASMNTEAFF
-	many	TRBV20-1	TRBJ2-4	TGCAGTGCTAGAGATTCGTCGCAGATCAAAAACATTCAGTACTTC	CSARDSSQIKNIQYF
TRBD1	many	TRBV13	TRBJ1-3	TGTGCCAGCAGCGACGGGACAGGGAGTCTTTCTGGAAACACCATATATTTT	CASSDGTGSLSGNTIYF
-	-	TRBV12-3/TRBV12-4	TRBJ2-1	TGTGCCAGCAGCCCAGCGGTAGCGGACCAGGTGGAGCAGTTCTTC	CASSPAVADQVEQFF
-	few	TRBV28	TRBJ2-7	TGTGCCAGCAGTCCACAGGTTTGGCCCTACGAGCAGTACTTC	CASSPQVWPYEQYF
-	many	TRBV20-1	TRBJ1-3	TGCAGTGCTAGGGGTCATCCGGCGGGAAACACCATATATTTT	CSARGHPAGNTIYF
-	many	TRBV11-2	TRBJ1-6	TGTGCCAGCAGCTTAGACCCCAGGACGGCGAGCTCCTATAATTCACCCCTCCACTTT	CASSLDPRTASSYNSPLHF
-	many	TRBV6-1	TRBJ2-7	TGTGCCAGCAGTGAAGCGGTAGGACAGCCCTACGAGCAGTACTTC	CASSEAVGQPYEQYF
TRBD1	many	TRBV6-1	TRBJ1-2	TGTGCCACCATAAAACAGGGGACCTATGGCTACACCTTC	CATIKQGTYGYTF
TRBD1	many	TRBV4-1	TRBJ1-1	TGCGCCAGCAGCCAAGAGGGACAGGGGGTTGTTAATGAAGCTTTCTTT	CASSQEGQGVVNEAFF
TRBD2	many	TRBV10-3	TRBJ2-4	TGTGCCATCAGTGAGGCCCCGCAGACTAGCTGGGAATACATTCAGTACTTC	CAISEAPQTSWEYIQYF
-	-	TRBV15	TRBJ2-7	TGTGCCACCAGCAGAGATGGGGGAGGTGAGCAGTACTTC	CATSRDGGGEQYF
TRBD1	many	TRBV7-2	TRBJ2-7	TGTGCCAGCAGCTTAGGACAGGGTCCTTTCTACGAGCAGTACTTC	CASSLGQGPFYEQYF
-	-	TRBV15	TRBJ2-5	TGTGCCACCAGCACCGGACAGAGTCAAGAGACCCAGTACTTC	CATSTGQSQETQYF
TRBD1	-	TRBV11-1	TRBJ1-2	TGTGCCAGCAGCTTACGGTTTTTTGGGGGACAGCTCTATGGCTACACCTTC	CASSLRFFGGQLYGYTF
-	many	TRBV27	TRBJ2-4	TGTGCCAGCAGTAGAATAGGCGCCTTAAACATTCAGTACTTC	CASSRIGALNIQYF
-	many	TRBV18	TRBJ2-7	TGTGCCAGCTCACTAAGGGACGCACGCCCCTACGAGCAGTACTTC	CASSLRDARPYEQYF
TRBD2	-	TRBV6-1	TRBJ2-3	TGTGCCAGCACGTCCACTAGCGGGAGTTCAGATACGCAGTATTTT	CASTSTSGSSDTQYF
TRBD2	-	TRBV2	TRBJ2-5	TGTGCCAGCAATGGACTAGCGGGGCAAGAGACACAGTACTTC	CASNGLAGQETQYF
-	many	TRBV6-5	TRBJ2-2	TGTGCCAGCAGACCTATAAGGGCTGGAGATTCCGGGGAGCTGTTTTTT	CASRPIRAGDSGELFF
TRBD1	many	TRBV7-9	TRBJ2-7	TGTGCCAGCAGCCCGGGAACAGGGGTTTCCGAGCAGTACTTC	CASSPGTGVSEQYF
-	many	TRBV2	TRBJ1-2	TGTGCCAGCAGTGAAGGCGGCTATGGCTACACCTTC	CASSEGGYGYTF
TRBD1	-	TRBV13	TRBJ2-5	TGTGCCAGCAGCGCCTACAGGGGGCAAGAGACCCAGTACTTC	CASSAYRGQETQYF
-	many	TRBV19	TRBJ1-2	TGTGCCAGTAGTATGAGCGGATCAAACGACTATGGCTACACCTTC	CASSMSGSNDYGYTF
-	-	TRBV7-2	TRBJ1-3	TGTGCCAGCAGCTCACCGGGGTCCGTGAGAAACACCATATATTTT	CASSSPGSVRNTIYF
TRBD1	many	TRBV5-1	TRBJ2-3	TGCGCCAGCGCCTCCCGTGGACAGGGGACAGATACGCAGTATTTT	CASASRGQGTDTQYF
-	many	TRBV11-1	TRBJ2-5	TGTGCCAGCAGCATACCGCCACCCCGGGTCGAGACCCAGTACTTC	CASSIPPPRVETQYF
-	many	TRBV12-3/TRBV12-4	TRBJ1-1	TGTGCCAGCACTTCAAGCGGGGGGATGAACACTGAAGCTTTCTTT	CASTSSGGMNTEAFF
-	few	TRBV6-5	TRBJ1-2	TGTGCCAGCAGTTACGGTCAGGGAAGGGACGGCTACACCTTC	CASSYGQGRDGYTF
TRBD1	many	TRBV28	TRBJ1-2	TGTGCCAGCAGCCGGCAGGACAGGGGGACCTTCTATGGCTACACCTTC	CASSRQDRGTFYGYTF
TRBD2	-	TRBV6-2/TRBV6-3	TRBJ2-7	TGTGCCAGCAGACGGACGGGACTAACGAGCTACGAGCAGTACTTC	CASRRTGLTSYEQYF
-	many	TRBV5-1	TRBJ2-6	TGCGCCAGCAGCTTTCAGGGTACTGGGGCCAACGTCCTGACTTTC	CASSFQGTGANVLTF
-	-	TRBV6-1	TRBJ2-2	TGTGCCACGAGCGGGAACACCGGGGAGCTGTTTTTT	CATSGNTGELFF
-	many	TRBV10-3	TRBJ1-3	TGTGCCATCAGTGAGTCGACCTCTGGAAACACCATATATTTT	CAISESTSGNTIYF
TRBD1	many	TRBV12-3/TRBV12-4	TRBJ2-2	TGTGCCACCGCGGGACAGGGAAACACCGGGGAGCTGTTTTTT	CATAGQGNTGELFF